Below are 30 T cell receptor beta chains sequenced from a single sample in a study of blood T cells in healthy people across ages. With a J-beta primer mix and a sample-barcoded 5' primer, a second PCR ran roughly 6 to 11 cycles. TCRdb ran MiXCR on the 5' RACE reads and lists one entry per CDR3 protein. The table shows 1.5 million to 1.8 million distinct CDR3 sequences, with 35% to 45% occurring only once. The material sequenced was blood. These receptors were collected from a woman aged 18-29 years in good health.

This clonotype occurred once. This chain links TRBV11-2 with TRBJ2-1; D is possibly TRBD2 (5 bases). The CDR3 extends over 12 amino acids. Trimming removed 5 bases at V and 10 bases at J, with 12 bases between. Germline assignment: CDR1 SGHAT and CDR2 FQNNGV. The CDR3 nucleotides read TGTGCCAGCAGCACTAGATCGGCGGAGCAGTTCTTC. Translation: CASSTRSAEQFF.

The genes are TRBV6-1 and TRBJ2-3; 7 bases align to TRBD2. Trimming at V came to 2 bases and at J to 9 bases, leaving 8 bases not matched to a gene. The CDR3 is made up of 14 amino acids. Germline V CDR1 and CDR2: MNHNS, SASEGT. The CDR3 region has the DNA TGTGCCAGCAGTGAATCGTCTAGGGAGGGCACGCAGTATTTT. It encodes CASSESSREGTQYF.

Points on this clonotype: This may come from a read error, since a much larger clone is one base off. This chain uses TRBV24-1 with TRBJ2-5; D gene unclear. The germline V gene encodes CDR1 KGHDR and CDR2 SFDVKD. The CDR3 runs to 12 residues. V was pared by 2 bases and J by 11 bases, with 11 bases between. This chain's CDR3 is CATSDYGEVQYF. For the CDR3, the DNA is TGTGCCACCAGTGATTATGGGGAAGTGCAGTACTTC.

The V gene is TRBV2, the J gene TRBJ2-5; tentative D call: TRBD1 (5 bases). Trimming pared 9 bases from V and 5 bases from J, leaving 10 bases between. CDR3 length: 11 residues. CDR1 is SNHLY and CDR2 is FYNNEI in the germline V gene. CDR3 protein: CASGAMETQYF. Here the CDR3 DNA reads TGTGCCAGTGGGGCCATGGAGACCCAGTACTTC.

CDR3: CASSPHSSLYEQFF. In DNA form, the CDR3 reads TGCGCCAGCAGCCCCCACTCCAGCCTCTACGAGCAGTTCTTC. The genes are TRBV5-1 and TRBJ2-1, with unresolved D. The V gene lost 4 bases and the J gene lost 10 bases, with 18 bases spanning the gap. CDR3 length equals 14 residues. Germline CDR1 and CDR2: SGHRS and YFSETQ.

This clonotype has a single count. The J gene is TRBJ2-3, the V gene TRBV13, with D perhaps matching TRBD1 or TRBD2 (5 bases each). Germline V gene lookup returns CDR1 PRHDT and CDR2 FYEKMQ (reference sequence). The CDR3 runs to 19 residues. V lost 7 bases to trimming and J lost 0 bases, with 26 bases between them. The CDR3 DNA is TGTGCCAGCACCCCTCGGTCTAGCCGAGGGGTTCCTAGCACAGATACGCAGTATTTT. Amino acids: CASTPRSSRGVPSTDTQYF.

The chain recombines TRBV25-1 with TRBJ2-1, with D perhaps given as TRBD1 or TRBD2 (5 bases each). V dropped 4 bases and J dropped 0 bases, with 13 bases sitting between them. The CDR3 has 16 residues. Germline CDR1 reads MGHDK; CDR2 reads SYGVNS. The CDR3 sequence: CASSVGPAGSYNEQFF. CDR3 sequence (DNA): TGTGCCAGCAGTGTGGGACCAGCCGGCTCCTACAATGAGCAGTTCTTC.

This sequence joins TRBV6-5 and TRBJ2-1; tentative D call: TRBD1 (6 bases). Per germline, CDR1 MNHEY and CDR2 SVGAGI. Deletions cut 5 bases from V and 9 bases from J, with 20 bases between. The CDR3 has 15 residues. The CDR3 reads CASSKGYVQGGEQFF. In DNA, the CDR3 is TGTGCCAGCAGTAAAGGCTATGTACAGGGCGGTGAGCAGTTCTTC.

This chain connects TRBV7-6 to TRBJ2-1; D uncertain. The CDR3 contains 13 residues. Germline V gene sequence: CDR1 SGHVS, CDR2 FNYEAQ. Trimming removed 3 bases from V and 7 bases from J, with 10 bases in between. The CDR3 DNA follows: TGTGCCAGCAGCTTTAGAGAGGCGAATGAGCAGTTCTTC. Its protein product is CASSFREANEQFF.

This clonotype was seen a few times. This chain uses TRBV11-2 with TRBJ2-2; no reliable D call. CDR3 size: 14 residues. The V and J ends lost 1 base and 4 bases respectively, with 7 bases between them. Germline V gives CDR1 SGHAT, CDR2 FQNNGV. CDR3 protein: CASSLGVLTGELFF. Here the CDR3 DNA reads TGTGCCAGCAGCTTAGGGGTCCTCACCGGGGAGCTGTTTTTT.

The CDR3 here is CASRTRPGYEQYF. The DNA for the CDR3 is TGTGCCAGCAGAACACGACCGGGGTACGAGCAGTACTTC. The chain links TRBV27 to TRBJ2-7; tentative D call: TRBD2 (5 bases). This CDR3 spans 13 amino acids. The germline CDR1 and CDR2 sequences are MNHEY and SMNVEV (reference sequence). Trimming pared 6 bases from V and 4 bases from J, leaving 13 bases between.

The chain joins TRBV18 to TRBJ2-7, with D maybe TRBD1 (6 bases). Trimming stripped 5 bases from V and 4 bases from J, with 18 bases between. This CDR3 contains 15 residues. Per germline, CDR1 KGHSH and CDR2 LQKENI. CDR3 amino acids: CASSYGIRGEYEQYF. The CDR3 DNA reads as TGTGCCAGCTCATATGGGATCAGGGGAGAATACGAGCAGTACTTC.

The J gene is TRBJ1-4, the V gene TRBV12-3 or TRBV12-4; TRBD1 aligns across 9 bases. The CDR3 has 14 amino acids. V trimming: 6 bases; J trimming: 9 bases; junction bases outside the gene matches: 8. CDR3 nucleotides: TGTGCCAGCAGCCCCTCGCACAGGGGGCAAAAACTGTTTTTT. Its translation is CASSPSHRGQKLFF.

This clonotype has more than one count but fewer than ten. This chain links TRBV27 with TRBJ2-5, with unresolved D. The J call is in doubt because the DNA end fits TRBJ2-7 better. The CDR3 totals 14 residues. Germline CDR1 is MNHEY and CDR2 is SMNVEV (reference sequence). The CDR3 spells CASGRQRASDEQYF. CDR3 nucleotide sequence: TGTGCCAGCGGGCGCCAACGGGCCTCTGACGAGCAGTACTTC.

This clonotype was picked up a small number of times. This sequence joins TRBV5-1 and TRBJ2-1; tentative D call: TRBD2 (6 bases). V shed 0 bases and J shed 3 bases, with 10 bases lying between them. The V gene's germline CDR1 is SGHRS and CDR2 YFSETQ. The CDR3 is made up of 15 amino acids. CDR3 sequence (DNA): TGCGCCAGCAGCTTGGTAGCGGCAGACTACAATGAGCAGTTCTTC. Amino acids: CASSLVAADYNEQFF.

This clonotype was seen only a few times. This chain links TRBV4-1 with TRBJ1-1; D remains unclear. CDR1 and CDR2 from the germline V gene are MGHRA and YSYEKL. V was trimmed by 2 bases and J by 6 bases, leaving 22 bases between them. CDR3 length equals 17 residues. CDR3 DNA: TGCGCCAGCAGCCAATCCTCGGGCCTCCTCACGCTGGCTGAAGCTTTCTTT. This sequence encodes CASSQSSGLLTLAEAFF.

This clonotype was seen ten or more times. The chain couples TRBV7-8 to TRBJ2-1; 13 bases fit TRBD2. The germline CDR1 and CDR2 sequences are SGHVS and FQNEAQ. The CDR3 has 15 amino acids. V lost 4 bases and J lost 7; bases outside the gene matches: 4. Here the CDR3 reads CASSSRLAGGNEQFF. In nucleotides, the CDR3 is TGTGCCAGCAGCTCGCGACTAGCGGGGGGAAATGAGCAGTTCTTC.

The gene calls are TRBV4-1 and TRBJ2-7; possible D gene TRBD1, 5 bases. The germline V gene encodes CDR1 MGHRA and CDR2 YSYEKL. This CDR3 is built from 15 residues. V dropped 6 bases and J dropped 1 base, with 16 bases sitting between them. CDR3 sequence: CASSSSTARSYEQYF. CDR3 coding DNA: TGCGCCAGCAGTAGTTCGACAGCCCGATCCTACGAGCAGTACTTC.

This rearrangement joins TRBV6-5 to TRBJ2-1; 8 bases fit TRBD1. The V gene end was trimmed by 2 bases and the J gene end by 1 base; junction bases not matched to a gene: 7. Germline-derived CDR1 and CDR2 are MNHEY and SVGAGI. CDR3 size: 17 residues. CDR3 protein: CASSYLDRGDSYNEQFF. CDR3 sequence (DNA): TGTGCCAGCAGTTACCTCGACAGGGGCGATTCCTACAATGAGCAGTTCTTC.

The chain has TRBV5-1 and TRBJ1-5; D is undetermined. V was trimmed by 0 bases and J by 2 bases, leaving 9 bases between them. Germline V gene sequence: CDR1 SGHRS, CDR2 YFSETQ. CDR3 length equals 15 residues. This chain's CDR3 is CASSLDSMGNQPQHF. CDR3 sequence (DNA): TGCGCCAGCAGCTTGGACTCAATGGGCAATCAGCCCCAGCATTTT.

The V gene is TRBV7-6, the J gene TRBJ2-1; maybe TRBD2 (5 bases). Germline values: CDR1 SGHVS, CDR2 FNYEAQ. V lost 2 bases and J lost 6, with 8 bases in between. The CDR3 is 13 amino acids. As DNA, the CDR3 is TGTGCCAGCAGCTTAAACGGGGTCAATGAGCAGTTCTTC. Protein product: CASSLNGVNEQFF.

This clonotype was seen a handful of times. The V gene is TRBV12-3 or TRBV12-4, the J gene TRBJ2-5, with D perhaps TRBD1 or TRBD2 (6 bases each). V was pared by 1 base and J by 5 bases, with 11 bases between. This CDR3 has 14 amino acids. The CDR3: CASSLEGGRETQYF. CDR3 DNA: TGTGCCAGCAGTTTAGAGGGGGGTAGGGAGACCCAGTACTTC.

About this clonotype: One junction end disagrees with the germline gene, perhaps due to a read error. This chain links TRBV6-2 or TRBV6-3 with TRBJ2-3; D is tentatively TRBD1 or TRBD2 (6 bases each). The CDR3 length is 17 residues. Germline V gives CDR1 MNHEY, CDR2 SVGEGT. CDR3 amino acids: CASSYGGTSRSIDTQYF. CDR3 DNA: TGTGCCAGCAGTTATGGAGGGACATCGAGGAGCATAGATACGCAGTATTTT.

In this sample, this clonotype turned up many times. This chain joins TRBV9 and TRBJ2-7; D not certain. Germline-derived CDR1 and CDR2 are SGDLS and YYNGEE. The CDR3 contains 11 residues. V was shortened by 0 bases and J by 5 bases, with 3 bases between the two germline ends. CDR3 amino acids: CASSVGNEQYF. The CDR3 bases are TGTGCCAGCAGCGTAGGGAACGAGCAGTACTTC.

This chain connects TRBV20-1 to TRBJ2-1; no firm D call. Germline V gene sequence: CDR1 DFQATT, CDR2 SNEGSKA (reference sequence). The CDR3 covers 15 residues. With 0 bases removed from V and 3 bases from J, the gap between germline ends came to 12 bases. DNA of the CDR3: TGCAGTGCTAGAGAATGGGGAATGGGCTACAATGAGCAGTTCTTC. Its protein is CSAREWGMGYNEQFF.

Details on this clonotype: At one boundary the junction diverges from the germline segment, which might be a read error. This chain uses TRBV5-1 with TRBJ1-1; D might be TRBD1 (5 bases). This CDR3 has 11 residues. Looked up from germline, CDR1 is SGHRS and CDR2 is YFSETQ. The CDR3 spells CPSSLGQEAFF. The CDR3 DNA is TGCCCCAGCAGCTTGGGGCAGGAAGCTTTCTTT.

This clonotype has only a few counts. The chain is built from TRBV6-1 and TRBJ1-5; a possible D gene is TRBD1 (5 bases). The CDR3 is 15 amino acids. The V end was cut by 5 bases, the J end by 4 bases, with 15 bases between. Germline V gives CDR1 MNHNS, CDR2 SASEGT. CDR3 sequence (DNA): TGTGCCAGCAGTCCCCTCAAGACAGCAAATCAGCCCCAGCATTTT. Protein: CASSPLKTANQPQHF.

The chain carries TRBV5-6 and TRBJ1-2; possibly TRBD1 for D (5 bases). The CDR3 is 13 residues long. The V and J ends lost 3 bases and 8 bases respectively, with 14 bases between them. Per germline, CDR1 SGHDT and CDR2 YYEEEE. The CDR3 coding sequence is TGTGCCAGCAGCTCTTGGGGGTTGGCCGGCTACACCTTC. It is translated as CASSSWGLAGYTF. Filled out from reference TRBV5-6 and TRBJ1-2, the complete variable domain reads DAGVTQSPTHLIKTRGQQVTLRCSPKSGHDTVSWYQQALGQGPQFIFQYYEEEERQRGNFPDRFSGHQFPNYSSELNVNALLLGDSALYLCASSSWGLAGYTFGSGTRLTVV.

The CDR3 reads CASSLWQMNTEAFF. In nucleotides, the CDR3 is TGTGCCAGCAGTTTATGGCAGATGAACACTGAAGCTTTCTTT. The J gene is TRBJ1-1, the V gene TRBV28, with D uncertain. CDR1 is MDHEN, CDR2 SYDVKM, per germline. The CDR3 is 14 residues long. Trimming stripped 0 bases from V and 0 bases from J, with 5 bases between.

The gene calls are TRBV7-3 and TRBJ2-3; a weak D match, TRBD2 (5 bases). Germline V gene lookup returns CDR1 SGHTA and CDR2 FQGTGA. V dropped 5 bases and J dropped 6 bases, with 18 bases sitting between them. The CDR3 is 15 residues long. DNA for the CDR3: TGTGCCAGCAGCCCCGGTCTTGGGAGACCTGATACGCAGTATTTT. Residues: CASSPGLGRPDTQYF.